A single sample is the source of the 10 T cell receptor beta chains below, sequenced in a study of T cell responses to AZD1222 COVID-19 vaccine. Using immunoSEQ multiplex PCR, the repertoire was profiled, and TCRdb retains in-frame clones only, with some absent. Of over 75,000 clones in the sample, around 87% were seen once. Specimen: peripheral blood, collected on day 0 of AZD1222 vaccination. The receptors derive from an adult in good health.

This chain links TRBV28 with TRBJ1-1; D is undetermined. V was clipped by 5 bases and J by 5 bases, with 12 bases between them. The CDR3 runs to 13 residues. The germline V gene has CDR1 MDHEN and CDR2 SYDVKM. The CDR3 DNA sequence: TGTGCCAGCAGTCGCGCTTCGGGGACTGAAGCTTTCTTT. Its protein is CASSRASGTEAFF. Variable domain in full (rest from reference TRBV28 and TRBJ1-1): DVKVTQSSRYLVKRTGEKVFLECVQDMDHENMFWYRQDPGLGLRLIYFSYDVKMKEKGDIPEGYSVSREKKERFSLILESASTNQTSMYLCASSRASGTEAFFGQGTRLTVV.

The chain has TRBV4-1 and TRBJ2-3; D is unresolved. Germline V gives CDR1 MGHRA, CDR2 YSYEKL. V dropped 0 bases and J dropped 8 bases, with 6 bases sitting between them. This CDR3 region has 12 residues. Here the CDR3 reads CASSQDLSTQYF. CDR3 DNA: TGCGCCAGCAGCCAAGATCTAAGTACGCAGTATTTT.

This chain uses TRBV12-5 with TRBJ1-1; D unclear. V was clipped by 0 bases and J by 1 base, with 6 bases between them. The CDR3 has 14 residues. CDR1 is LGHNT, CDR2 FRNRAP, per germline. The CDR3 DNA sequence: TGTGCTAGTGGTTTGGTACAAACGAACACTGAAGCTTTCTTT. It yields the protein CASGLVQTNTEAFF.

The genes are TRBV6-5 and TRBJ1-2, with a weak D call TRBD1 (5 bases). V lost 11 bases to trimming and J lost 6 bases, with 16 bases between them. In germline, CDR1 is MNHEY, CDR2 SVGAGI. This CDR3 has 12 residues. The CDR3 loop reads CADWGVNDGYTF. Written as DNA, the CDR3 is TGTGCCGACTGGGGGGTAAATGATGGCTACACCTTC.

The gene calls are TRBV9 and TRBJ1-1; D possibly corresponds to TRBD1 (6 bases). CDR1 is SGDLS and CDR2 is YYNGEE in the germline V gene. V lost 0 bases to trimming and J lost 7 bases, with 16 bases between them. CDR3 length equals 15 residues. The CDR3 loop is CASSVGGGRVIEAFF. The CDR3 nucleotides read TGTGCCAGCAGCGTAGGGGGGGGCAGGGTCATTGAAGCTTTCTTT.

The chain is built from TRBV3-1 (or the pseudogene TRBV3-2) and TRBJ1-1; D is ambiguous. The germline V gene has CDR1 LGHDT and CDR2 YNNKEL (reference sequence). This CDR3 spans 15 amino acids. V lost 1 base and J lost 7, with 16 bases in between. CDR3 bases: TGTGCCAGCAGCCAAGTTACCGATATACCAGGTGAAGCTTTCTTT. Its translation: CASSQVTDIPGEAFF.

This clone occurred once. The chain uses TRBV5-1 and TRBJ1-2, with unresolved D. This CDR3 has 12 amino acids. CDR1 and CDR2 (germline): SGHRS, YFSETQ. The ends were cut back, 0 bases at V and 6 bases at J, with 6 bases in the middle. This CDR3 is CASSLGRDGYTF. CDR3 bases: TGCGCCAGCAGCTTGGGACGGGATGGCTACACCTTC.

A single count supports this clone. This chain links TRBV27 with TRBJ2-1; TRBD2 matches at 12 bases. Trimming at V came to 3 bases and at J to 3 bases, leaving 0 bases not matched to a gene. The CDR3 is made up of 15 amino acids. CDR1 and CDR2 from the germline V gene are MNHEY and SMNVEV (reference sequence). The CDR3: CASSLGLAGYNEQFF. In nucleotides, the CDR3 is TGTGCCAGCAGTTTGGGACTAGCGGGCTACAATGAGCAGTTCTTC.

The chain combines TRBV19 with TRBJ2-7; TRBD2 agrees at 14 bases. CDR1 is LNHDA, CDR2 SQIVND, per germline (reference sequence). With V trimmed by 3 bases and J by 5 bases, 12 bases remained unmatched. The CDR3 runs 18 residues. The CDR3 nucleotides are TGTGCCAGTAGTATGGCCGGGACTAGCGGGAGTCTCTCGGACGAGCAGTACTTC. Residues: CASSMAGTSGSLSDEQYF.

This chain connects TRBV19 to TRBJ1-2; D ambiguous. Germline V lookup: CDR1 LNHDA, CDR2 SQIVND (reference sequence). V was pared by 1 base and J by 4 bases, with 10 bases between. This CDR3 is 14 amino acids long. CDR3 DNA: TGTGCCAGTAGTATAGGTCTGAACCCCTATGGCTACACCTTC. Residues: CASSIGLNPYGYTF.